The 10 T cell receptor beta chains given below trace back to one sample, sequenced in a study of cytomegalovirus exposure and HLA in healthy donors. Both 60 Vbeta primers and 13 Jbeta primers went into the PCR. TCRdb keeps only in-frame clones here, not all; method: immunoSEQ multiplex PCR. The profile covers under 200,000 clones, with over 70% appearing a single time and 3% to 3.5% taken by the ten largest. Sequencing used PBMCs. Receptor source: a woman aged 45-59 years in good health and CMV-seropositive.

This clone occurred once. The chain's CDR3 is CASTHGGALSYNEQFF. The CDR3, as DNA: TGTGCCAGCACCCATGGGGGGGCGCTTTCCTACAATGAGCAGTTCTTC. V and J are TRBV5-6 and TRBJ2-1; maybe TRBD2 (7 bases). Per the germline V gene, CDR1 is SGHDT and CDR2 is YYEEEE. The CDR3 totals 16 residues. V lost 6 bases and J 1 base, leaving 17 bases between the germline ends.

V is TRBV11-2 and J is TRBJ2-7, with 10 positions matching TRBD2. Trimming took 1 base from V and 4 from J; bases not matched to a gene: 4. The V gene's germline CDR1 is SGHAT and CDR2 FQNNGV. The CDR3 length is 15 residues. The CDR3 loop is CASSLGAGGPYEQYF. CDR3 DNA sequence: TGTGCCAGCAGCTTAGGAGCGGGAGGGCCATACGAGCAGTACTTC.

This chain uses TRBV6-6 with TRBJ2-7; tentative D call: TRBD2 (6 bases). The V gene lost 2 bases and the J gene lost 4 bases, with 12 bases spanning the gap. From germline, CDR1 is MNHNY and CDR2 SVGAGI (reference sequence). The CDR3 is made up of 14 amino acids. Here the CDR3 reads CASSYGLRGYEQYF. CDR3 coding DNA: TGTGCCAGCAGTTACGGGTTGCGGGGATACGAGCAGTACTTC.

The rearrangement uses TRBV7-2 and TRBJ2-1, with a tentative D call TRBD1 (5 bases). The V gene's germline CDR1 is SGHTA and CDR2 FQGNSA. The CDR3 consists of 13 residues. V gave up 1 base and J gave up 9 bases, with 10 bases separating them. CDR3 region: CASSLDRHGEQFF. CDR3 bases: TGTGCCAGCAGCTTAGACAGGCACGGTGAGCAGTTCTTC.

V is TRBV6-1 and J is TRBJ1-1; 8 nucleotides line up with TRBD1. Per germline, CDR1 MNHNS and CDR2 SASEGT. This CDR3 contains 15 residues. The ends lost 8 bases at V and 5 bases at J; junction bases unmatched: 13. The CDR3 region has the DNA TGTGCCAGCGATTACCTTCCGGGACAGGTGACTGAAGCTTTCTTT. Its protein product is CASDYLPGQVTEAFF.

This clone was observed a few times. The CDR3 is CASSRDRDYEQYF. The CDR3 DNA sequence: TGTGCCAGCAGTCGGGACAGGGACTACGAGCAGTACTTC. The rearrangement joins TRBV6-5 to TRBJ2-7; 9 bases agree with TRBD1. The CDR3 contains 13 residues. The germline V gene encodes CDR1 MNHEY and CDR2 SVGAGI. The J segment lost 3 bases and the V segment lost 5 bases, leaving 2 bases of the junction unmatched.

The rearrangement uses TRBV5-6 and TRBJ1-2; tentative D call: TRBD1 (5 bases). This CDR3 has 15 residues. Germline CDR1 SGHDT, CDR2 YYEEEE. The V and J ends lost 0 bases and 8 bases respectively, with 17 bases between them. The DNA for the CDR3 is TGTGCCAGCAGCTTGGCGCGGGACGTCTATCGGGGCTACACCTTC. Translating it yields CASSLARDVYRGYTF.

V is TRBV19 and J is TRBJ1-6, with 10 bases matching TRBD1. CDR1 LNHDA and CDR2 SQIVND come from the germline V gene (reference sequence). This CDR3 contains 14 residues. J was trimmed by 9 bases and V by 6 bases; bases with no gene match: 5. The CDR3, as DNA: TGTGCCAGTAGGGGGGACAGGGGAGGTTCACCCCTCCACTTT. It translates to CASRGDRGGSPLHF.

This chain connects TRBV7-2 to TRBJ1-1; D is ambiguous. Trimming cost V 1 base and J 1 base, with 13 bases left between them. Germline CDR1 is SGHTA and CDR2 is FQGNSA. The CDR3 extends over 16 amino acids. CDR3: CASSLGLHWANTEAFF. The CDR3 region has the DNA TGTGCCAGCAGCTTAGGCCTGCACTGGGCGAACACTGAAGCTTTCTTT. The full variable domain, in which reference TRBV7-2 and TRBJ1-1 provide the parts outside the CDR3, is GAGVSQSPSNKVTEKGKDVELRCDPISGHTALYWYRQSLGQGLEFLIYFQGNSAPDKSGLPSDRFSAERTGGSVSTLTIQRTQQEDSAVYLCASSLGLHWANTEAFFGQGTRLTVV.

V and J are TRBV7-9 and TRBJ1-2, with no clear D. V was clipped by 6 bases and J by 4 bases, with 12 bases between them. The CDR3 is 13 amino acids. Looked up from germline, CDR1 is SEHNR and CDR2 is FQNEAQ (reference sequence). In nucleotides, the CDR3 is TGTGCCAGCAGTCGAGCGGGTGCCTATGGCTACACCTTC. Protein sequence: CASSRAGAYGYTF.